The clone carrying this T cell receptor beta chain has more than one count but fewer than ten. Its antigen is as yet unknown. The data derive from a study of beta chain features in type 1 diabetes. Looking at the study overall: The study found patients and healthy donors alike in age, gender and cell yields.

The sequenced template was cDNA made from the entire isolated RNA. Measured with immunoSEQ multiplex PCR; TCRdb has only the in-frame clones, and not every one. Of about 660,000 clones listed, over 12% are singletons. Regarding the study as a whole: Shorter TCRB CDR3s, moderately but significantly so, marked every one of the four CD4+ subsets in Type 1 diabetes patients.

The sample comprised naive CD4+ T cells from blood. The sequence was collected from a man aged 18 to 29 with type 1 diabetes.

The CDR3: CASSHGQAGSNQPQHF. CDR3 DNA sequence: TGCGCCAGCAGCCACGGACAGGCGGGAAGCAATCAGCCCCAGCATTTT. The chain uses TRBV4-3 and TRBJ1-5; 7 nucleotides line up with TRBD1. The CDR3 sequence is 16 residues long. Germline V gene data show CDR1 as LGHNA and CDR2 as YSLEER. J gave up 1 base and V 3 bases, and 6 bases lay outside the gene matches.